These 22 T cell receptor beta chains were all obtained from the same sample, sequenced in a study of control samples from healthy donors and cancer patients. Clones were sequenced by immunoSEQ multiplex PCR, and TCRdb holds only the in-frame ones, with some missing. The sample yields approximately 9,900 clones, around nine tenths seen once. The source material was PBMCs. Receptors originate from a man aged 55 to 70 with colorectal cancer.

The V and J genes are TRBV2 and TRBJ1-4; D remains ambiguous. The CDR3 loop spans 12 amino acids. The V end lost 8 bases, the J end lost 7 bases, and 11 bases lay between the germline ends. Germline loops: CDR1 SNHLY, CDR2 FYNNEI. The CDR3 reads CASHYVLEKLFF. In nucleotides, the CDR3 is TGTGCCAGCCACTATGTCCTTGAAAAACTGTTTTTT.

The chain carries TRBV5-4 and TRBJ2-1; 7 nucleotides line up with TRBD2. The CDR3 totals 15 residues. CDR1 is SGHNT and CDR2 is YYREEE in the germline V gene (reference sequence). V dropped 0 bases and J dropped 5; count of bases not matched to a gene: 5. The CDR3 reads CASSLERGGNNEQFF. CDR3 bases: TGTGCCAGCAGCTTGGAGCGGGGTGGTAACAATGAGCAGTTCTTC.

The V gene is TRBV19, the J gene TRBJ1-2, with D maybe TRBD1 (5 bases). The CDR3 is 15 amino acids. Trimming removed 7 bases from V and 2 bases from J, with 17 bases in between. The germline gives CDR1 LNHDA, CDR2 SQIVND (reference sequence). The CDR3 spells CASTWDGLGNYGYTF. Here the CDR3 DNA reads TGTGCCAGTACCTGGGACGGTCTCGGCAACTATGGCTACACCTTC.

V gene TRBV10-3 combines with J gene TRBJ2-1, with 9 bases matching TRBD2. Trimming at V came to 4 bases and at J to 7 bases, leaving 14 bases not matched to a gene. Germline CDR1 reads ENHRY; CDR2 reads SYGVKD. The CDR3 is made up of 17 amino acids. CDR3 nucleotides: TGTGCCATCAGTGTTGCTAGCGGGGTTTATCGGGGGAATGAGCAGTTCTTC. Translated, it gives CAISVASGVYRGNEQFF.

V gene TRBV3-1 (or the pseudogene TRBV3-2) combines with J gene TRBJ2-7; no definite D call. V was clipped by 4 bases and J by 4 bases, with 11 bases between them. The germline V gene has CDR1 LGHDT and CDR2 YNNKEL (reference sequence). The CDR3 covers 13 residues. In DNA form, the CDR3 reads TGTGCCAGCAGCCCCCTTTGGGCATACGAGCAGTACTTC. Protein product: CASSPLWAYEQYF.

The rearrangement joins TRBV5-5 to TRBJ1-2; no firm D call. Trimming removed 1 base from V and 4 bases from J, with 11 bases in between. This CDR3 has 14 amino acids. Germline V gives CDR1 SGHKS, CDR2 YYEKEE (reference sequence). CDR3 nucleotides: TGTGCCAGCAGCTTGCGCCGGTCCTTCTATGGCTACACCTTC. It codes for CASSLRRSFYGYTF.

A word on this clone: One end of the junction fails to match germline, which may point to a read error. The rearrangement links TRBV5-3 to TRBJ1-2; possibly TRBD1 for D (6 bases). TRBV5-3 is flagged as an ORF with uncertain function. The CDR3 length is 15 residues. The CDR3, as DNA: TGTGCCAACATTGGGCAGGGGCGGACTAAATATGGCTACACCTTC. This translates into CANIGQGRTKYGYTF.

V gene TRBV28 combines with J gene TRBJ1-2; tentative D call: TRBD1 (5 bases). The germline gives CDR1 MDHEN, CDR2 SYDVKM. V gave up 5 bases and J gave up 3 bases, with 10 bases separating them. The CDR3 runs to 13 residues. The CDR3 reads CASSPGRDYGYTF. For the CDR3, the DNA is TGTGCCAGCAGTCCAGGCAGGGACTATGGCTACACCTTC.

The genes are TRBV7-3 and TRBJ2-3; 8 bases map to TRBD2. Germline values: CDR1 SGHTA, CDR2 FQGTGA. The CDR3 is 15 amino acids. V lost 1 base to trimming and J lost 6 bases; unmatched junction nucleotides: 6. The CDR3 protein is CASSLRGAGVDTQYF. DNA of the CDR3: TGTGCCAGCAGCTTAAGGGGAGCGGGGGTGGATACGCAGTATTTT.

This clone came up a few times. The chain recombines TRBV15 with TRBJ1-1, with 7 bases fitting TRBD1. CDR1 is LNHNV and CDR2 is YYDKDF in the germline V gene (reference sequence). CDR3 length: 15 residues. V gave up 5 bases and J gave up 1 base; unmatched junction bases: 7. CDR3 sequence: CATSSQTGRNTEAFF. CDR3 nucleotide sequence: TGTGCCACCAGCTCACAGACAGGGCGGAACACTGAAGCTTTCTTT. Using reference TRBV15 and TRBJ1-1 for the parts outside the CDR3, the full variable domain is DAMVIQNPRYQVTQFGKPVTLSCSQTLNHNVMYWYQQKSSQAPKLLFHYYDKDFNNEADTPDNFQSRRPNTSFCFLDIRSPGLGDTAMYLCATSSQTGRNTEAFFGQGTRLTVV.

The V gene is TRBV7-2, the J gene TRBJ1-6; D unclear. Germline V gives CDR1 SGHTA, CDR2 FQGNSA. The CDR3 has 14 amino acids. V lost 2 bases, J lost 7 bases, and 9 bases lay in between. The DNA of the CDR3 is TGTGCCAGCAGCTTACTTGGGGAAAATTCACCCCTCCACTTT. Translating gives CASSLLGENSPLHF.

DNA for the CDR3: TGTGCCAGCAGCGTAACAGGGGCCCGCGAGCAGTACTTC. It codes for CASSVTGAREQYF. The chain couples TRBV9 to TRBJ2-7; 7 bases agree with TRBD1. Germline CDR1 SGDLS, CDR2 YYNGEE. The junction had 4 bases not matched to a gene; V was cut back by 1 base and J by 6 bases. CDR3 length: 13 residues.

The chain joins TRBV7-6 to TRBJ1-1, with D possibly TRBD1 on 5 matching bases. Germline V gene sequence: CDR1 SGHVS, CDR2 FNYEAQ. This CDR3 region has 14 residues. Trimming took 5 bases from V and 6 from J, leaving 16 bases between them. The CDR3 coding sequence is TGTGCCAGCAGCCCCTTTGGGACGGGCTCTGAAGCTTTCTTT. As protein: CASSPFGTGSEAFF. The full variable domain, rest sourced from reference TRBV7-6 and TRBJ1-1, is GAGVSQSPRYKVTKRGQDVALRCDPISGHVSLYWYRQALGQGPEFLTYFNYEAQQDKSGLPNDRFSAERPEGSISTLTIQRTEQRDSAMYRCASSPFGTGSEAFFGQGTRLTVV.

This chain uses TRBV7-2 with TRBJ1-4, with D possibly TRBD1 on 6 matching bases. V lost 1 base and J lost 10, with 13 bases in between. The germline V gene has CDR1 SGHTA and CDR2 FQGNSA. The CDR3 runs to 14 residues. CDR3 DNA sequence: TGTGCCAGCAGCTTAGAGGGGGGGATCGGAAAACTGTTTTTT. Encoded protein: CASSLEGGIGKLFF.

The rearrangement joins TRBV3-1 (or the pseudogene TRBV3-2) to TRBJ2-1, with TRBD2 matching over 9 bases. The CDR3 is 14 amino acids. Trimming took 7 bases from V and 2 from J; bases not matched to a gene: 3. CDR1 LGHDT and CDR2 YNNKEL come from the germline V gene (reference sequence). The CDR3 nucleotides read TGTGCCAGCAATCGCGGGGGGGCCTACAATGAGCAGTTCTTC. It codes for CASNRGGAYNEQFF.

V gene TRBV6-2 or TRBV6-3 combines with J gene TRBJ1-1, with a tentative D call TRBD1 (5 bases). Germline CDR1 and CDR2: MNHEY and SVGEGT. Trimming cost V 2 bases and J 4 bases, with 26 bases left between them. The CDR3 is 19 residues long. CDR3 residues: CASSYLLRYGGGSSTEAFF. DNA of the CDR3: TGTGCCAGCAGTTACCTCTTAAGATATGGGGGGGGTAGCTCCACTGAAGCTTTCTTT.

The J gene is TRBJ2-6, the V gene TRBV28, with TRBD2 matching over 8 bases. V shed 5 bases and J 0 bases; nucleotides not matched to a gene: 9. The germline CDR1 and CDR2 sequences are MDHEN and SYDVKM. This CDR3 has 18 residues. CDR3 region: CASSPLAGRRSGANVLTF. The CDR3 bases are TGTGCCAGCAGTCCGTTAGCGGGGCGACGCTCTGGGGCCAACGTCCTGACTTTC.

This chain links TRBV5-1 with TRBJ2-5; the match to TRBD2 covers 8 bases. CDR1 is SGHRS, CDR2 YFSETQ, per germline. The CDR3 consists of 13 residues. Germline trimming cut 3 bases from V and 5 bases from J; bases unmatched to any gene: 3. CDR3 in DNA: TGCGCCAGCAGCTCGGGAGGGGTGGAGACCCAGTACTTC. Protein: CASSSGGVETQYF. The whole variable domain, filled in from reference TRBV5-1 and TRBJ2-5, reads KAGVTQTPRYLIKTRGQQVTLSCSPISGHRSVSWYQQTPGQGLQFLFEYFSETQRNKGNFPGRFSGRQFSNSRSEMNVSTLELGDSALYLCASSSGGVETQYFGPGTRLLVL.

The genes are TRBV28 and TRBJ1-5; the D is unclear. The germline V gene encodes CDR1 MDHEN and CDR2 SYDVKM. V was shortened by 7 bases and J by 5 bases, with 12 bases between the two germline ends. The CDR3 runs 13 residues. This chain's CDR3 is CASNYGRDQPQHF. CDR3 coding DNA: TGTGCCAGCAATTACGGGAGGGATCAGCCCCAGCATTTT.

This rearrangement joins TRBV7-8 to TRBJ2-7; TRBD1 aligns across 7 bases. The CDR3 loop spans 16 amino acids. Germline V CDR1 and CDR2: SGHVS, FQNEAQ. V shed 5 bases, J shed 2 bases, and the junction held 12 bases outside the gene matches. The CDR3 reads CASSPRLGTVAYEQYF. DNA of the CDR3: TGTGCCAGCAGCCCCAGATTAGGGACAGTAGCCTACGAGCAGTACTTC.

The chain links TRBV5-4 to TRBJ2-1, with 11 positions matching TRBD2. CDR3 length: 18 amino acids. Germline-derived CDR1 and CDR2 are SGHNT and YYREEE (reference sequence). Trimming cost V 1 base and J 4 bases; bases outside gene matches: 10. The CDR3 nucleotides read TGTGCCAGCAGCTTGCCTACTAGCGGGGGAGCCCCTTACAATGAGCAGTTCTTC. As protein: CASSLPTSGGAPYNEQFF.

J is TRBJ2-3 and V is TRBV18, with no clear D. Germline CDR1 reads KGHSH; CDR2 reads LQKENI. This CDR3 has 14 residues. V was shortened by 2 bases and J by 8 bases, with 14 bases between the two germline ends. The chain's CDR3 is CASSPSAGDPTQYF. The CDR3 bases are TGTGCCAGCTCACCATCTGCAGGAGATCCTACGCAGTATTTT.